A few counts support the clone carrying this TCR beta chain. Profiled with immunoSEQ multiplex PCR; TCRdb holds only in-frame clones, not every one. The sample contains tens of thousands of clones, roughly 94% of which appear only once. The data stem from a study of technical replicates of blood from a few donors. This receptor was taken from a human donor in good health. The specimen sequenced was T cells isolated from PBMCs.

The CDR3 DNA sequence: TGCGCCAGCAGCCCTACGTTTTTCGGGACTGAAGCTTTCTTT. Protein sequence: CASSPTFFGTEAFF. The chain uses TRBV5-1 and TRBJ1-1; D uncertain. The germline V and J ends were trimmed by 4 bases and 5 bases, with 15 bases remaining between them. There are 14 residues in the CDR3. Germline loops: CDR1 SGHRS, CDR2 YFSETQ. Full variable domain (missing parts from reference TRBV5-1 and TRBJ1-1): KAGVTQTPRYLIKTRGQQVTLSCSPISGHRSVSWYQQTPGQGLQFLFEYFSETQRNKGNFPGRFSGRQFSNSRSEMNVSTLELGDSALYLCASSPTFFGTEAFFGQGTRLTVV.